These 12 T cell receptor beta chains originate from one sample sequenced in a study of post-analysis software for immune sequencing data. Study-wide points: Four to six TRBV segments (TRBV5-6, TRBV5-1 and TRBV20-1 among them) occurred more frequently in patients than in controls.

These receptors' antigens are unknown. Unique-molecular-identifier-tagged TCR beta cDNA libraries were used. TCRdb re-called the PCR reads with MiXCR, one entry per CDR3 protein. The sample includes about 810,000 distinct CDR3 sequences, under 70% of them seen just once. Specimen: blood. The receptors shown here come from a girl between 5 and 17 years old with multiple sclerosis.

The chain couples TRBV28 to TRBJ2-7, with 8 bases fitting TRBD1. CDR1 MDHEN and CDR2 SYDVKM come from the germline V gene. J was trimmed by 2 bases and V by 5 bases; bases with no gene match: 11. CDR3 size: 16 residues. The CDR3 here is CASSGEKRTGTYEQYF. In DNA, the CDR3 is TGTGCCAGCAGTGGGGAGAAGAGGACAGGGACCTACGAGCAGTACTTC.

This clonotype was detected once. This sequence joins TRBV5-1 and TRBJ2-3; perhaps TRBD1 as D (6 bases). Germline V gene data show CDR1 as SGHRS and CDR2 as YFSETQ. The CDR3 is 15 residues long. V gave up 1 base and J gave up 2 bases, with 11 bases separating them. The CDR3: CASSLYQGPTDTQYF. CDR3 DNA: TGCGCCAGCAGCTTGTACCAGGGGCCCACAGATACGCAGTATTTT.

In DNA form, the CDR3 reads TGCAGTGCTAGAGATGGACTAGCGGTAGCCAAAAACATTCAGTACTTC. Its protein is CSARDGLAVAKNIQYF. The rearrangement uses TRBV20-1 and TRBJ2-5, with 10 bases lining up with TRBD2. The J call may be incorrect, as the DNA end agrees better with TRBJ2-4. From germline, CDR1 is DFQATT and CDR2 SNEGSKA (reference sequence). The CDR3 is 16 amino acids.

This clonotype was recorded a few times. The chain uses TRBV18 and TRBJ2-5; D not certain. Per germline, CDR1 KGHSH and CDR2 LQKENI. V lost 3 bases to trimming and J lost 2 bases, with 10 bases between them. The CDR3 extends over 14 amino acids. CDR3 region: CASSPPGQQETQYF. CDR3 coding DNA: TGTGCCAGCTCACCGCCGGGCCAACAAGAGACCCAGTACTTC.

The genes are TRBV29-1 and TRBJ2-1; 11 nucleotides agree with TRBD2. Germline V gene sequence: CDR1 SQVTM, CDR2 ANQGSEA. The length of the CDR3 is 18 residues. V dropped 2 bases and J dropped 6; count of bases not matched to a gene: 15. Here the CDR3 DNA reads TGCAGCGTTGAAAGAGGCTTCCATAGCGGGAGGGCCGGCAATGAGCAGTTCTTC. It encodes CSVERGFHSGRAGNEQFF.

This chain connects TRBV10-3 to TRBJ1-2; 8 bases match TRBD1. CDR3 length: 12 amino acids. V lost 7 bases, J lost 10 bases, and 8 bases stayed unmatched. Germline CDR1 and CDR2: ENHRY and SYGVKD. This chain's CDR3 is CAINGQGADYTF. The CDR3, as DNA: TGTGCCATCAACGGACAGGGAGCCGACTACACCTTC.

This chain joins TRBV19 and TRBJ1-5; unclear D gene. CDR1 is LNHDA, CDR2 SQIVND, per germline (reference sequence). V lost 7 bases and J lost 0, with 16 bases in between. CDR3 length: 16 residues. The CDR3 DNA is TGTGCCAGTAAGGACGCAGTTAGAGCTAGCAATCAGCCCCAGCATTTT. Protein: CASKDAVRASNQPQHF.

The chain has TRBV20-1 and TRBJ2-5; 11 positions match TRBD2. V trimming: 4 bases; J trimming: 0 bases; junction bases outside the gene matches: 4. The CDR3 has 15 amino acids. Germline V gene lookup returns CDR1 DFQATT and CDR2 SNEGSKA (reference sequence). The CDR3 here is CSATGLAVYQETQYF. Here the CDR3 DNA reads TGCAGTGCTACGGGACTAGCGGTGTACCAAGAGACCCAGTACTTC.

This clonotype was observed a handful of times. This chain joins TRBV7-2 and TRBJ2-1; 8 bases fit TRBD2. The CDR3 has 16 residues. With V trimmed by 3 bases and J by 0 bases, 4 bases remained unmatched. Germline CDR1 and CDR2: SGHTA and FQGNSA. DNA for the CDR3: TGTGCCAGCAGCTTTACTAGCGGCATCTCCTACAATGAGCAGTTCTTC. Protein product: CASSFTSGISYNEQFF.

The chain joins TRBV18 to TRBJ2-7; D perhaps matches TRBD2 (6 bases). CDR1 is KGHSH and CDR2 is LQKENI in the germline V gene. Between the trimmed V and J ends, which lost 3 bases and 2 bases, there was a span of 11 bases. The CDR3 is 14 residues long. In DNA form, the CDR3 reads TGTGCCAGCTCACCGAGGAGGGACCCCTACGAGCAGTACTTC. Translated, it gives CASSPRRDPYEQYF.

V and J are TRBV29-1 and TRBJ2-3; 9 bases agree with TRBD1. Trimming cost V 5 bases and J 7 bases; bases outside gene matches: 7. The length of the CDR3 is 13 residues. Germline lookup yields CDR1 SQVTM and CDR2 ANQGSEA. The chain's CDR3 is CSVRGQGMNTQYF. CDR3 bases: TGCAGCGTTAGGGGACAGGGTATGAATACGCAGTATTTT.

This clonotype appeared a few times. The chain combines TRBV5-1 with TRBJ2-3; 9 nucleotides agree with TRBD1. J gave up 1 base and V 1 base, and 4 bases lay outside the gene matches. The CDR3 loop spans 16 amino acids. Germline V CDR1 and CDR2: SGHRS, YFSETQ. CDR3 loop: CASSLTGGLRTDTQYF. CDR3 coding DNA: TGCGCCAGCAGCTTGACAGGGGGCTTACGCACAGATACGCAGTATTTT.